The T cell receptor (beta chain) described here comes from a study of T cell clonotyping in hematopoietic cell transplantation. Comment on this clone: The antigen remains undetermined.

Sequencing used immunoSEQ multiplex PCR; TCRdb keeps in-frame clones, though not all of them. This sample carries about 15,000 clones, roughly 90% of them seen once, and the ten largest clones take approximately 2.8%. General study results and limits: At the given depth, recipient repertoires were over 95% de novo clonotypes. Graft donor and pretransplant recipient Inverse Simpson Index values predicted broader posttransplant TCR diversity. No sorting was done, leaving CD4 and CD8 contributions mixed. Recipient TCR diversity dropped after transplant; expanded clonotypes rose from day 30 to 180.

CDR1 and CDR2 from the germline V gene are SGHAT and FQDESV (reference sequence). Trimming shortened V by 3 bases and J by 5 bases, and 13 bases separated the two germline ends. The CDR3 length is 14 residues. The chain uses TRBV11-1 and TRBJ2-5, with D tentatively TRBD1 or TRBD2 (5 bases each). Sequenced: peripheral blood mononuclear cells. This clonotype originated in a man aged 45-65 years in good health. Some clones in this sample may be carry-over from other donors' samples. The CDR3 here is CASSFFGADETQYF. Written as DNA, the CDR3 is TGTGCCAGCAGCTTCTTCGGGGCAGACGAGACCCAGTACTTC.